The clone carrying this TCR beta chain came up many times. A blood bank in Maryland, USA, provided the volunteers who served as healthy controls. Template-switch 5'RACE cDNA synthesis added a 10-nucleotide unique molecular identifier. TCRdb processed the 5' RACE reads anew with MiXCR; each CDR3 protein has one entry. The table lists under 60,000 distinct CDR3 sequences, 20% to 30% of them singletons. The CDR3 covers 12 residues. Between the trimmed V and J ends, which lost 8 bases and 8 bases, there was a span of 15 bases. The data were obtained in a study of neurological immune-mediated disorders. The V gene is TRBV12-3 or TRBV12-4, the J gene TRBJ1-2, with D maybe TRBD1 (6 bases). The specimen was PBMCs. This clonotype was obtained from a woman in her seventies in good health. For the CDR3, the DNA is TGTGCCAGCCAAGGGGGGGCGCGGGGCTACACCTTC. Amino acid sequence: CASQGGARGYTF.